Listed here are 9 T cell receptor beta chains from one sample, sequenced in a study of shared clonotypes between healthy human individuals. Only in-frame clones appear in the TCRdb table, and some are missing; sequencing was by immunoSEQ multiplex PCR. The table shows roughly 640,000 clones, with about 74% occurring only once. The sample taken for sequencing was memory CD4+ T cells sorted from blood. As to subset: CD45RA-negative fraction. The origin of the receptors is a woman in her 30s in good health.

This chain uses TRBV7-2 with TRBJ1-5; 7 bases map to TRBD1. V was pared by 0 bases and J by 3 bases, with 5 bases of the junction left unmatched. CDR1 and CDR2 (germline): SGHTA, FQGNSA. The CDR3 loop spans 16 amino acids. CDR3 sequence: CASSLAAGGNNQPQHF. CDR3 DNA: TGTGCCAGCAGCTTAGCGGCAGGGGGGAACAATCAGCCCCAGCATTTT.

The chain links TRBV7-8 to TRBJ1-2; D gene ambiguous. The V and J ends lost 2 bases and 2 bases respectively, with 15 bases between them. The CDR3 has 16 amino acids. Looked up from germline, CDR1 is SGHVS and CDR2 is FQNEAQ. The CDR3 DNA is TGTGCCAGCAGCTTATTGGTTCGGGAGGGAAACTATGGCTACACCTTC. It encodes CASSLLVREGNYGYTF.

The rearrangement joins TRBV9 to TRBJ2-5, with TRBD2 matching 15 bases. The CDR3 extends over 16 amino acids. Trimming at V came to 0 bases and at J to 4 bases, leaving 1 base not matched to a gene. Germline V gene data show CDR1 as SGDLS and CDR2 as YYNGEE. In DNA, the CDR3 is TGTGCCAGCAGCGTAGGGGGACTAGCGGGAGGAGAGACCCAGTACTTC. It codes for CASSVGGLAGGETQYF.

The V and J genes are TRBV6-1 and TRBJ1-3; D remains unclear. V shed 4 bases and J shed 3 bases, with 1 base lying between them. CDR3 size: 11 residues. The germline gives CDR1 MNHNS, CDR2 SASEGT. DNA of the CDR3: TGTGCCAGCAGTGTTGGAAACACCATATATTTT. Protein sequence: CASSVGNTIYF.

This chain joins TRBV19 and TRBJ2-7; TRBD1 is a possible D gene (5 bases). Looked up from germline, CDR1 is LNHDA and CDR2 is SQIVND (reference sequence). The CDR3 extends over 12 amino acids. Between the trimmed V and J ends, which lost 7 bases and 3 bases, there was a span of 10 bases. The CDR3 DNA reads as TGTGCCAGTACTCCCAGGGTCTACGAGCAGTACTTC. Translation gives CASTPRVYEQYF.

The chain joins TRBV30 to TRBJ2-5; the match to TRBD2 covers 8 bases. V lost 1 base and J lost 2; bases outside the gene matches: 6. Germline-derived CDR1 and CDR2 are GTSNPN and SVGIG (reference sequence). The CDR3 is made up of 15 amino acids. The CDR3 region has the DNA TGTGCCTGGAGTGGGTACCGGGAGGGTCAAGAGACCCAGTACTTC. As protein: CAWSGYREGQETQYF.

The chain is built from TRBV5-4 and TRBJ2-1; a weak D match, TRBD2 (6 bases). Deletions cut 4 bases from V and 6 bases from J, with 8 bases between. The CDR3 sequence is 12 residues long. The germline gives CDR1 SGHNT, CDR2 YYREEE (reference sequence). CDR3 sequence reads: CASSGDSNEQFF. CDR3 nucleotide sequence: TGTGCCAGCAGCGGGGACTCCAATGAGCAGTTCTTC.

The CDR3 reads CASSPLLSWEDSGNTIYF. CDR3 nucleotides: TGCGCCAGCAGCCCTCTCTTAAGTTGGGAAGACTCTGGAAACACCATATATTTT. This chain links TRBV4-1 with TRBJ1-3, with D unclear. Trimming shortened V by 4 bases and J by 0 bases, and 19 bases separated the two germline ends. CDR3 length equals 18 residues. Germline V lookup: CDR1 MGHRA, CDR2 YSYEKL.

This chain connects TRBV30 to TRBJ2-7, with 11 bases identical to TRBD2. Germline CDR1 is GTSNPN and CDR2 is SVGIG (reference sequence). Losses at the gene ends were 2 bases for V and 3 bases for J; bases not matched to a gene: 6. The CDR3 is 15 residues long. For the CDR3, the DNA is TGTGCCTGGAGTATAAAGGGACTAGCGGACTACGAGCAGTACTTC. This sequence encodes CAWSIKGLADYEQYF.